This TCR beta chain was documented in a study of CD8 T cells in Susac syndrome. Trimming removed 6 bases from V and 6 bases from J, with 11 bases in between. CDR1 and CDR2 from the germline V gene are SNHLY and FYNNEI. The CDR3 is made up of 13 amino acids. TEMRA cells were FACS-enriched, and CD8+ and CD4+ T cells were isolated negatively. Random hexamers were used to reverse transcribe roughly 0.45 to 1 ug of RNA. The method of amplification for TCR beta CDR3 was immunoSEQ multiplex PCR, covering 54 Vbeta and 13 Jbeta. TCRdb reprocessed the immunoSEQ multiplex PCR reads via MiXCR and lists one record per CDR3 protein. The sample lists 120,000 or so distinct CDR3 sequences; about 92% were seen once.

The sequence came from a human donor with multiple sclerosis. The chain couples TRBV2 to TRBJ2-2; D may match TRBD1 or TRBD2 (5 bases each). The specimen sequenced was CD4+ T cells from PBMCs. CDR3 nucleotides: TGTGCCAGCAGGGGGGACGGTGCCGGGGAGCTGTTTTTT. Residues: CASRGDGAGELFF.